The present T cell receptor (beta chain) was sequenced within a study of graft-versus-host responses after intestinal transplantation. The CDR3 loop spans 13 amino acids. Germline V gives CDR1 SGHTA, CDR2 FQGNSA. Trimming shortened V by 1 base and J by 1 base, and 2 bases separated the two germline ends. Profiling relied on immunoSEQ multiplex PCR, and the TCRdb table lists in-frame clones only, not all of them. The sample includes about 4,600 clones, about 25% of them seen just once. By share of the sample, this clone is medium-sized. The V gene is TRBV7-2, the J gene TRBJ1-5; D is undetermined. The starting material was alloreactive CD4+ T cells from a mixed lymphocyte reaction culture, obtained before intestinal transplant. Specified subset: CFSE-low proliferating T cells sorted from approximately 6-day pre-transplant mixed lymphocyte reaction (GvH or HvG direction). The origin of this receptor is a human patient who received an intestinal transplant. The CDR3 protein is CASSLVSNQPQHF. CDR3 sequence (DNA): TGTGCCAGCAGCTTAGTCAGCAATCAGCCCCAGCATTTT. The full variable domain, completed using reference TRBV7-2 and TRBJ1-5, is GAGVSQSPSNKVTEKGKDVELRCDPISGHTALYWYRQSLGQGLEFLIYFQGNSAPDKSGLPSDRFSAERTGGSVSTLTIQRTQQEDSAVYLCASSLVSNQPQHFGDGTRLSIL.